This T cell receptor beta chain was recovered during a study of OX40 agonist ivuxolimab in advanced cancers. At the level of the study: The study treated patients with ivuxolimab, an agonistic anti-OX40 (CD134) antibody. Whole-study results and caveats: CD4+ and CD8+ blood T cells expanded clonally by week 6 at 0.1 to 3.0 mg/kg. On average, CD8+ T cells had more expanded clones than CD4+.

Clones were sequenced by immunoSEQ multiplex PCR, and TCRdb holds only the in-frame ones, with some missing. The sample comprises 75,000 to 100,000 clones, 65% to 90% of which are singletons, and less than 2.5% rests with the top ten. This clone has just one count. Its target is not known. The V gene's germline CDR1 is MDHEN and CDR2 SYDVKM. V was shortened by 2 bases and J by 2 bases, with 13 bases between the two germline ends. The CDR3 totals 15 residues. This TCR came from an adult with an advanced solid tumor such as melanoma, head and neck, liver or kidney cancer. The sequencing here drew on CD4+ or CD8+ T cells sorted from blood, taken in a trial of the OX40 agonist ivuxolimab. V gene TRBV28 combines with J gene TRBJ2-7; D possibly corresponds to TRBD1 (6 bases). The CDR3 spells CASSLPRGATYEQYF. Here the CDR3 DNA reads TGTGCCAGCAGTTTACCCAGGGGAGCAACCTACGAGCAGTACTTC.